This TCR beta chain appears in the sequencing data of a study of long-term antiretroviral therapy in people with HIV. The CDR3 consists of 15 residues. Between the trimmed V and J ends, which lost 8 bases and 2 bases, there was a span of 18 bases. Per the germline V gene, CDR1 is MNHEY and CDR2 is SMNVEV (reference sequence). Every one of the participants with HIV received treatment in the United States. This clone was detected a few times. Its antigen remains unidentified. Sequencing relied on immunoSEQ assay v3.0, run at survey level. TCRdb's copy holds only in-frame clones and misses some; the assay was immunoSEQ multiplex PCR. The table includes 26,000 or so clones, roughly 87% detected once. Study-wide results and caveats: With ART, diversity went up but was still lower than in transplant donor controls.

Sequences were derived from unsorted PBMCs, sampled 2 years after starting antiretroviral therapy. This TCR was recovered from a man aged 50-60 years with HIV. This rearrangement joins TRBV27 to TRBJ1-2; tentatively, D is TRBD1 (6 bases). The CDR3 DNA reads TGTGCCAGCGGCCTGGGACGGCAGGGGAACTATGGCTACACCTTC. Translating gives CASGLGRQGNYGYTF.